This note documents a single TCR beta chain sequence. Sequenced by immunoSEQ multiplex PCR; TCRdb stores in-frame clones only, minus some. The sample holds 55,000 to 75,000 clones, 85% to 95% seen once. V was trimmed by 4 bases and J by 3 bases, leaving 15 bases between them. Germline lookup yields CDR1 PRHDT and CDR2 FYEKMQ (reference sequence). The CDR3 spans 15 residues. This entry is derived from a study of T cells after somatic rescue of genetic block. Sample: peripheral blood mononuclear cells (PBMCs). J is TRBJ2-5 and V is TRBV13; a weak D match, TRBD1 (6 bases). The origin of this receptor is a man aged 35 to 55. The CDR3 DNA follows: TGTGCCAGCAGCTCTAGACAGGTGACAAAAGAGACCCAGTACTTC. As protein: CASSSRQVTKETQYF.